The subject of this entry is one T cell receptor (beta chain). Its target is not known. This sample stems from a study of T-cell memory formation after mild COVID-19. Overall study context: In these data, TCR clusters were largely donor specific.

Findings of the study overall: Clones from the second wave (peaking day 37) had unconfirmed SARS-CoV-2 specificity. Clones contracting across day 15 to 85 had a balanced CD4/CD8 profile; later expanding clones leaned CD4+.

TCRdb re-derived calls from the 5' RACE reads in MiXCR, one entry per CDR3 protein. The sample includes hundreds of thousands of distinct CDR3 sequences, roughly 15% seen only once; the top ten take 20% to 25%. The V end was cut by 1 base, the J end by 1 base, with 10 bases between. Per the germline V gene, CDR1 is SGHVS and CDR2 is FNYEAQ. The CDR3 spans 15 residues. Sequenced material: PBMCs or a T cell subset sorted from them (not recorded which). This sequence originates from a man aged 18 to 35 who had mild COVID-19 (a few samples of this study predate the infection). Cell type and time point are not known. The rearrangement links TRBV7-6 to TRBJ1-1; D unresolved. The CDR3 loop reads CASSLGRWGNTEAFF. The CDR3 DNA reads as TGTGCCAGCAGCTTAGGGCGGTGGGGGAACACTGAAGCTTTCTTT.